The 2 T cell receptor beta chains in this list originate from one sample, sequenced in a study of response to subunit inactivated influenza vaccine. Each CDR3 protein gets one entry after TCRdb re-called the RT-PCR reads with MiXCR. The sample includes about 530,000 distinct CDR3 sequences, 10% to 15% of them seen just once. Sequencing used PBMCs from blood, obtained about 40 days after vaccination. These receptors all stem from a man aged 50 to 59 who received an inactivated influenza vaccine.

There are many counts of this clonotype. The CDR3 nucleotides are TGTGCCACCAGTGACTCCGGGACAGGCGGCCAAGAGACCCAGTACTTC. As protein: CATSDSGTGGQETQYF. This chain uses TRBV24-1 with TRBJ2-5; 8 bases agree with TRBD1. Germline trimming cut 4 bases from V and 1 base from J; bases unmatched to any gene: 7. The CDR3 length is 16 residues. The germline CDR1 and CDR2 sequences are KGHDR and SFDVKD.

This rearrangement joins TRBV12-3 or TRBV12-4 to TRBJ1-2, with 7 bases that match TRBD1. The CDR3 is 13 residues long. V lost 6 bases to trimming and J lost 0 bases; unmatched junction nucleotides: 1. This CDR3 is CASRGTANYGYTF. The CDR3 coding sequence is TGTGCCAGCAGGGGGACAGCTAACTATGGCTACACCTTC.